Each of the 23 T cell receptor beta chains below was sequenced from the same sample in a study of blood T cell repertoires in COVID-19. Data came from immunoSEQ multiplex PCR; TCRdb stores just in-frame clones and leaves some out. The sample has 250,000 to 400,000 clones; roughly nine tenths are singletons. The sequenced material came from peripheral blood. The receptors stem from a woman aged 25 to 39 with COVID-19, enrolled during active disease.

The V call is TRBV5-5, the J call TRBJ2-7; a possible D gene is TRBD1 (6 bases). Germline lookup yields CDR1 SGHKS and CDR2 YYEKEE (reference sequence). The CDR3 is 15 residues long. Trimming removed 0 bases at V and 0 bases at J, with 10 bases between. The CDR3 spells CASSLAQGYSYEQYF. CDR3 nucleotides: TGTGCCAGCAGCTTGGCCCAGGGGTACTCCTACGAGCAGTACTTC.

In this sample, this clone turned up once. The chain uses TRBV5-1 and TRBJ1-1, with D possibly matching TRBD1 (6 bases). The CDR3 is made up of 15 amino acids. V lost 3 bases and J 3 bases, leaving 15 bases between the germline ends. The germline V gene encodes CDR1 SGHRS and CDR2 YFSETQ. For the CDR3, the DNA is TGCGCCAGCAGCTCAAGATTGGACAGAGACACTGAAGCTTTCTTT. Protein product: CASSSRLDRDTEAFF.

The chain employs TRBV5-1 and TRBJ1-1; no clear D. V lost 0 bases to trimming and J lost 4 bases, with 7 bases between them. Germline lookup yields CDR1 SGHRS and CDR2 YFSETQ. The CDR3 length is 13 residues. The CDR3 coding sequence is TGCGCCAGCAGCTTGGTGTGGCTCACTGAAGCTTTCTTT. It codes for CASSLVWLTEAFF.

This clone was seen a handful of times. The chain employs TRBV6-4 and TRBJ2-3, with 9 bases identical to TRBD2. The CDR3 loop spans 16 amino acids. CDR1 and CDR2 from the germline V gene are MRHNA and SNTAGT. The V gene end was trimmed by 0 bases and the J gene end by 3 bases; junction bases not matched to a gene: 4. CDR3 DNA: TGTGCCAGCAGTGACTCTGCGGGAGGGCCAACAGATACGCAGTATTTT. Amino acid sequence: CASSDSAGGPTDTQYF.

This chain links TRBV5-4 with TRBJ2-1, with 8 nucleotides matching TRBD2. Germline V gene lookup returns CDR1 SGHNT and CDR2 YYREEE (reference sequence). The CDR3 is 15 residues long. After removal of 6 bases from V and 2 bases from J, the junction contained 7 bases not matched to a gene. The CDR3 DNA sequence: TGTGCCAGCAACCCCGGGACTAGGGCCTACAATGAGCAGTTCTTC. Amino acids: CASNPGTRAYNEQFF.

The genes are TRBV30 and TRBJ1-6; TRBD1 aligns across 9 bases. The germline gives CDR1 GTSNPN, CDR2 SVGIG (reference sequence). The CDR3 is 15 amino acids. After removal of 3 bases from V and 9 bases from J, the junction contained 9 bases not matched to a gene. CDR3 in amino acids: CAWRGTGRTGSPLHF. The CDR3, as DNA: TGTGCCTGGAGAGGGACAGGGCGAACAGGTTCACCCCTCCACTTT.

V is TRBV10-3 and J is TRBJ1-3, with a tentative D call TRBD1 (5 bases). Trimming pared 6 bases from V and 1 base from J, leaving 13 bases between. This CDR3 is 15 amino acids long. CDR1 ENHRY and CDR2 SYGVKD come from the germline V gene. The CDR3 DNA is TGTGCCATCAGCGACCCTCGGACATCTGGAAACACCATATATTTT. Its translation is CAISDPRTSGNTIYF.

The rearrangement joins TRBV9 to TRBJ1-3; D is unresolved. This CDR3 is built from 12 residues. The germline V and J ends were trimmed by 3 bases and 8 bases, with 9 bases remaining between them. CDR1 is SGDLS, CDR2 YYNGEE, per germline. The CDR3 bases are TGTGCCAGCAGCGCTGAGGCGGACACCATATATTTT. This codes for CASSAEADTIYF.

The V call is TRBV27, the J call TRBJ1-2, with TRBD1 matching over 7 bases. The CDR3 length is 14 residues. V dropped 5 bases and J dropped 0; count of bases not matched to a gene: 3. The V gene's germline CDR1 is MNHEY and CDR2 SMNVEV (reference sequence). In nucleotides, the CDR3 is TGTGCCAGCAGTGGGACAGCCCCTAACTATGGCTACACCTTC. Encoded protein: CASSGTAPNYGYTF.

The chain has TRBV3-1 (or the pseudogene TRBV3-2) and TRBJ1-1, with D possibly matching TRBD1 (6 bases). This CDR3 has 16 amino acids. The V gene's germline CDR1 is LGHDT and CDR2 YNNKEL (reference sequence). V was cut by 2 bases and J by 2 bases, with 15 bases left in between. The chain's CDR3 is CASSQLDRKTNTEAFF. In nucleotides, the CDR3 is TGTGCCAGCAGCCAATTAGACAGGAAAACCAACACTGAAGCTTTCTTT.

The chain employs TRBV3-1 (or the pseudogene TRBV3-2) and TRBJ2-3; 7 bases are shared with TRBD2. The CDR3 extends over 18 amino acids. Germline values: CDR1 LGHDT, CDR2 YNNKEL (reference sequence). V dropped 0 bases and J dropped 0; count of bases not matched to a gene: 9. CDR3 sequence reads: CASSQDPIAGASTDTQYF. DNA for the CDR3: TGTGCCAGCAGCCAAGACCCCATAGCGGGCGCTAGCACAGATACGCAGTATTTT.

CDR3 DNA sequence: TGTGCCAGTAGTATACTCAACAGGGGTCCTGGAAACACCATATATTTT. Its translation: CASSILNRGPGNTIYF. V usage is TRBV19 and J usage is TRBJ1-3, with TRBD1 matching over 7 bases. Germline V CDR1 and CDR2: LNHDA, SQIVND (reference sequence). J lost 2 bases, V lost 2 bases, and 6 bases had no gene match. The CDR3 runs to 16 residues.

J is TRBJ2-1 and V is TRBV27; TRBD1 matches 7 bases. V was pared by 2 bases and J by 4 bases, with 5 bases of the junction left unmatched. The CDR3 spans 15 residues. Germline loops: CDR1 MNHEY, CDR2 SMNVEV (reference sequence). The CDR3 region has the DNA TGTGCCAGCAGTTTAGACAGGGCGGGTTACAATGAGCAGTTCTTC. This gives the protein CASSLDRAGYNEQFF.

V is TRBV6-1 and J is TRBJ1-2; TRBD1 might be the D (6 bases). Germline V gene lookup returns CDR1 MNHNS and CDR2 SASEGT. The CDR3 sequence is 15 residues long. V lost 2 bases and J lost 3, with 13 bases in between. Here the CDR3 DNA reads TGTGCCAGCAGTGAAAACACAGGGACGTACTATGGCTACACCTTC. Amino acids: CASSENTGTYYGYTF.

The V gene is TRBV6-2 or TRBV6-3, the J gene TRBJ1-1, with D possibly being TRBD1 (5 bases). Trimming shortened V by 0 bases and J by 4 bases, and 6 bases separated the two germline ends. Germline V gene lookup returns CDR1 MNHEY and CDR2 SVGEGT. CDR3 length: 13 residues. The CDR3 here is CASSYSDSTEAFF. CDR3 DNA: TGTGCCAGCAGTTACTCCGACAGCACTGAAGCTTTCTTT.

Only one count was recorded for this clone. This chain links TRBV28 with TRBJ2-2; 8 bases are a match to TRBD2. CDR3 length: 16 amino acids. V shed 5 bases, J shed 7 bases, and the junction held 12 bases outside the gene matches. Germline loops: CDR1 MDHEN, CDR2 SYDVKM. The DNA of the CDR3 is TGTGCCAGCAGTCGTGGGCTAGCGGGTGGTAACGGGGAGCTGTTTTTT. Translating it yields CASSRGLAGGNGELFF.

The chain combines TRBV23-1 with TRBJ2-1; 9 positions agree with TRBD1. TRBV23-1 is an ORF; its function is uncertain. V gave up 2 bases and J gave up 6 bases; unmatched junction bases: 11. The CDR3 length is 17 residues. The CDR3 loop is CASSQPEAGQGVNEQFF. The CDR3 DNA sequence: TGCGCCAGCAGTCAACCGGAGGCGGGACAGGGAGTCAATGAGCAGTTCTTC.

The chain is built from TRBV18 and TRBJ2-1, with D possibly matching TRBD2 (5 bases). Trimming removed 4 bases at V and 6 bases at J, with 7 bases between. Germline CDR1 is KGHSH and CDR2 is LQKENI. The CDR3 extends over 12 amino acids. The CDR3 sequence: CASSREGNEQFF. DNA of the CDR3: TGTGCCAGCTCACGAGAGGGCAATGAGCAGTTCTTC.

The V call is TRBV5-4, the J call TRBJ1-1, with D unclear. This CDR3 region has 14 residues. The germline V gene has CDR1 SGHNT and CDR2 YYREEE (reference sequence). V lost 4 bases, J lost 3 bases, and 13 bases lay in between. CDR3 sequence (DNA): TGTGCCAGCAGCCCCGGACTGAGGGACACTGAAGCTTTCTTT. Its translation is CASSPGLRDTEAFF.

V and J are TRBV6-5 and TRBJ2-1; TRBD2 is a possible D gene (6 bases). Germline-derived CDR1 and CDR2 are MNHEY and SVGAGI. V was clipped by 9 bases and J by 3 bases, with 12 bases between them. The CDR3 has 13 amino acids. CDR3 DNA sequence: TGTGCCAGTCGGCGGGACGGCTACAATGAGCAGTTCTTC. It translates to CASRRDGYNEQFF.

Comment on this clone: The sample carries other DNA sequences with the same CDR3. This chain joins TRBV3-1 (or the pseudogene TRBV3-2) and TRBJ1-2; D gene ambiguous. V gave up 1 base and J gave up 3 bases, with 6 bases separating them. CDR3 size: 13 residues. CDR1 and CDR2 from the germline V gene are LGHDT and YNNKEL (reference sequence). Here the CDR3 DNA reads TGTGCCAGCAGCCAAGGTCGGGACTATGGCTACACCTTC. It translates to CASSQGRDYGYTF.

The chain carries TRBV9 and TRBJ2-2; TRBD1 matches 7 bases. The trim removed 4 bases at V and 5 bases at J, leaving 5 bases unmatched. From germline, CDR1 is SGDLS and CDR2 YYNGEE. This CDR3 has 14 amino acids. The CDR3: CASSPRQGTGELFF. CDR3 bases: TGTGCCAGCAGCCCGAGACAGGGAACCGGGGAGCTGTTTTTT.

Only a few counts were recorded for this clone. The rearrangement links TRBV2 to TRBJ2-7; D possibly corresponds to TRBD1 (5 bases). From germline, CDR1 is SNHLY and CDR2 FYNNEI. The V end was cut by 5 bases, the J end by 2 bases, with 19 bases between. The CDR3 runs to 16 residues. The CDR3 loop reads CASSPEDMIETYEQYF. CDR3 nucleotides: TGTGCCAGCAGTCCCGAGGACATGATCGAGACCTACGAGCAGTACTTC.